Below are 24 T cell receptor beta chains sequenced from a single sample in a study of monozygotic twins with inflammatory bowel disease. TCRdb re-called the 5' RACE reads and shows each CDR3 protein once, DNA omitted. This sample's table has hundreds of thousands of distinct CDR3 sequences. The specimen was blood. All receptors come from a human donor with ulcerative colitis or Crohn's disease, or a healthy co-twin of an affected twin (not recorded which).

This chain links TRBV12-3 or TRBV12-4 with TRBJ1-2. The CDR3 covers 13 residues. CDR3 sequence reads: CASSLQERLSYTF.

V usage is TRBV29-1 and J usage is TRBJ1-4; there is no DNA to check the TCRdb D call of TRBD1. Germline CDR1 reads SQVTM; CDR2 reads ANQGSEA. The CDR3 has 14 residues. The CDR3 protein is CSVGTETTNEKLFF.

The rearrangement uses TRBV7-2 and TRBJ2-5; TCRdb proposes TRBD2, but this gene call is untestable without DNA. Per germline, CDR1 SGHTA and CDR2 FQGNSA. The CDR3 consists of 14 residues. Here the CDR3 reads CASTETTFQETQYF.

The gene calls are TRBV5-1 and TRBJ1-1; checking the TCRdb D call of TRBD1 is not possible without DNA. The CDR3 sequence is 16 residues long. Germline values: CDR1 SGHRS, CDR2 YFSETQ. CDR3 loop: CASSLRTGDRVTEAFF.

V gene TRBV7-2 combines with J gene TRBJ1-1; lacking DNA, the TRBD1 call made by TCRdb goes unchecked. The V gene's germline CDR1 is SGHTA and CDR2 FQGNSA. The CDR3 runs to 14 residues. This CDR3 is CASSSRQGGSEAFF.

This chain links TRBV5-1 with TRBJ2-1; TCRdb's D call of TRBD1 is untestable without DNA. The CDR3 has 15 residues. Germline lookup yields CDR1 SGHRS and CDR2 YFSETQ. Here the CDR3 reads CASSFTGGEGNEQFF.

This rearrangement joins TRBV20-1 to TRBJ2-3; TCRdb names TRBD2, which stays unverified in the absence of DNA. CDR1 and CDR2 (germline): DFQATT, SNEGSKA (reference sequence). This CDR3 has 12 residues. CDR3 residues: CSARKPPDTQYF.

The rearrangement uses TRBV7-8 and TRBJ2-3; the TCRdb D gene call, TRBD1, has no DNA to confirm it. CDR3 size: 16 residues. Germline CDR1 and CDR2: SGHVS and FQNEAQ. The CDR3 sequence: CASSLVIVRVADTQYF.

V and J are TRBV5-1 and TRBJ2-2; TCRdb returns TRBD2, unconfirmable since there is no DNA. This CDR3 contains 16 residues. CDR1 SGHRS and CDR2 YFSETQ come from the germline V gene. The CDR3 region is CASSLAASGETGELFF.

V usage is TRBV7-2 and J usage is TRBJ1-3. CDR1 is SGHTA and CDR2 is FQGNSA in the germline V gene. CDR3 length equals 16 residues. The CDR3 sequence: CASSLDWGSSGNTIYF.

The CDR3 protein is CASSFSGGGNTGELFF. This sequence joins TRBV5-1 and TRBJ2-2; TCRdb proposes TRBD2, but this gene call is untestable without DNA. Germline values: CDR1 SGHRS, CDR2 YFSETQ. The CDR3 extends over 16 amino acids.

The rearrangement uses TRBV5-1 and TRBJ1-6. The germline CDR1 and CDR2 sequences are SGHRS and YFSETQ. The CDR3 covers 18 residues. This chain's CDR3 is CASSLYPQGRGDNSPLHF.

CDR3 protein: CASSLGETGRYTF. V and J are TRBV5-1 and TRBJ1-2; no DNA is available, so the TRBD1 call from TCRdb remains unchecked. There are 13 residues in the CDR3. Germline-derived CDR1 and CDR2 are SGHRS and YFSETQ.

This chain links TRBV7-9 with TRBJ1-2; TCRdb lists TRBD1, though no DNA is available to test this call. The CDR3 consists of 14 residues. Germline CDR1 reads SEHNR; CDR2 reads FQNEAQ (reference sequence). CDR3 loop: CASSLSPENYGYTF.

The chain's CDR3 is CASSVTTGYNEQFF. The chain combines TRBV9 with TRBJ2-1; TCRdb gives TRBD1 as the D gene, but with no DNA this cannot be confirmed. The CDR3 consists of 14 residues. The germline CDR1 and CDR2 sequences are SGDLS and YYNGEE.

The V call is TRBV6-1, the J call TRBJ1-5; the D call of TRBD1 rests on TCRdb alone, since no DNA is present to check it. CDR1 is MNHNS and CDR2 is SASEGT in the germline V gene. This CDR3 is 19 amino acids long. The CDR3: CASSLNGTPGSGGNQPQHF.

The rearrangement joins TRBV7-2 to TRBJ2-7; TCRdb's D call of TRBD1 is untestable without DNA. Germline CDR1 is SGHTA and CDR2 is FQGNSA. The CDR3 length is 16 residues. This chain's CDR3 is CASSPSVAAGVGEQYF. The entire variable domain, with the rest obtained from reference TRBV7-2 and TRBJ2-7, is as follows: GAGVSQSPSNKVTEKGKDVELRCDPISGHTALYWYRQSLGQGLEFLIYFQGNSAPDKSGLPSDRFSAERTGGSVSTLTIQRTQQEDSAVYLCASSPSVAAGVGEQYFGPGTRLTVT.

This chain connects TRBV29-1 to TRBJ2-7; TCRdb's D call of TRBD1 is untestable without DNA. This CDR3 has 13 amino acids. The germline V gene encodes CDR1 SQVTM and CDR2 ANQGSEA. The CDR3 loop is CSVPGQGGYEQYF.

The chain links TRBV28 to TRBJ1-1. CDR1 and CDR2 (germline): MDHEN, SYDVKM. The CDR3 length is 14 residues. The CDR3: CASSPPGYNTEAFF.

V is TRBV30 and J is TRBJ2-6. The CDR3 sequence is 17 residues long. Germline values: CDR1 GTSNPN, CDR2 SVGIG (reference sequence). The CDR3 protein is CAWSPRRQSSGANVLTF.

The rearrangement uses TRBV27 and TRBJ2-3. Germline values: CDR1 MNHEY, CDR2 SMNVEV (reference sequence). The CDR3 runs to 14 residues. This CDR3 is CASSAYTSTDTQYF.

The J gene is TRBJ1-3, the V gene TRBV7-6; TCRdb lists TRBD1, though no DNA is available to test this call. The CDR3 totals 15 residues. Germline CDR1 SGHVS, CDR2 FNYEAQ. The CDR3 loop is CASSLERSGGNTIYF. Full variable domain (remainder filled in from reference TRBV7-6 and TRBJ1-3): GAGVSQSPRYKVTKRGQDVALRCDPISGHVSLYWYRQALGQGPEFLTYFNYEAQQDKSGLPNDRFSAERPEGSISTLTIQRTEQRDSAMYRCASSLERSGGNTIYFGEGSWLTVV.

The V gene is TRBV27, the J gene TRBJ2-2; TCRdb indicates TRBD2, and absent DNA this call remains unverified. From germline, CDR1 is MNHEY and CDR2 SMNVEV (reference sequence). The CDR3 contains 15 residues. CDR3 amino acids: CASSSLRNLDGELFF.

The CDR3: CASSLWGQGSGDTQYF. The rearrangement uses TRBV28 and TRBJ2-3; there is no DNA to check the TCRdb D call of TRBD1. Per the germline V gene, CDR1 is MDHEN and CDR2 is SYDVKM. This CDR3 region has 16 residues.